Listed here are 12 T cell receptor beta chains from one sample, sequenced in a study of T cell changes during pregnancy in multiple sclerosis. The method was immunoSEQ multiplex PCR; TCRdb's version includes in-frame clones alone and lacks a portion of them. This sample has roughly 50,000 clones; 94% occur once, and the top ten carry roughly 3.5%. Sequences were derived from CD8+ T cells from peripheral blood mononuclear cells, sampled in the third trimester of pregnancy. The receptors originated from a female donor with multiple sclerosis, enrolled in a pregnancy study.

The chain carries TRBV5-1 and TRBJ2-7; the D gene is possibly TRBD2 (6 bases). This CDR3 spans 15 amino acids. The V gene's germline CDR1 is SGHRS and CDR2 YFSETQ. V lost 5 bases to trimming and J lost 1 base, with 16 bases between them. The CDR3 loop reads CASRTDGGASYEQYF. The CDR3 DNA reads TGCGCCAGCAGGACAGATGGCGGGGCATCCTACGAGCAGTACTTC.

The chain is built from TRBV2 and TRBJ1-1; 7 bases are shared with TRBD1. With V trimmed by 7 bases and J by 4 bases, 3 bases remained unmatched. This CDR3 contains 12 residues. The V gene's germline CDR1 is SNHLY and CDR2 FYNNEI. DNA of the CDR3: TGTGCCAGCATTGACAGGGCCACTGAAGCTTTCTTT. Its protein product is CASIDRATEAFF.

Worth noting for this clone: At the DNA level, this CDR3 is encoded by other sequences in the same sample as well. This chain links TRBV27 with TRBJ2-1; 9 bases are a match to TRBD2. This CDR3 is 14 amino acids long. V gave up 2 bases and J gave up 4 bases; unmatched junction bases: 0. The germline CDR1 and CDR2 sequences are MNHEY and SMNVEV (reference sequence). The CDR3 DNA reads TGTGCCAGCAGTTTACTAGCGGGGTACAATGAGCAGTTCTTC. Protein sequence: CASSLLAGYNEQFF.

As DNA, the CDR3 is TGTGCCAGCAGCCAAGACAGGGGGCAGGCGGGACTAGCCAAAAACATTCAGTACTTC. It is translated as CASSQDRGQAGLAKNIQYF. The V and J genes are TRBV14 and TRBJ2-4; 8 bases align to TRBD1. This CDR3 region has 19 residues. V trimming: 0 bases; J trimming: 0 bases; junction bases outside the gene matches: 10. In germline, CDR1 is SGHDN, CDR2 FVKESK.

This chain links TRBV19 with TRBJ2-5, with 8 nucleotides matching TRBD1. This CDR3 contains 15 residues. V trimming: 4 bases; J trimming: 1 base; junction bases outside the gene matches: 5. Germline-derived CDR1 and CDR2 are LNHDA and SQIVND (reference sequence). The CDR3 nucleotides are TGTGCCAGTAGTACGGACAGGGAAACCCAAGAGACCCAGTACTTC. This encodes CASSTDRETQETQYF.

The chain employs TRBV5-4 and TRBJ2-7, with 9 bases matching TRBD2. The CDR3 covers 15 residues. Per the germline V gene, CDR1 is SGHNT and CDR2 is YYREEE (reference sequence). After removal of 0 bases from V and 4 bases from J, the junction contained 5 bases not matched to a gene. CDR3 region: CASSLDGTSLYEQYF. CDR3 sequence (DNA): TGTGCCAGCAGCTTGGACGGGACTAGCCTTTACGAGCAGTACTTC.

This chain links TRBV9 with TRBJ2-1, with 7 bases lining up with TRBD2. With V trimmed by 4 bases and J by 14 bases, 9 bases remained unmatched. This CDR3 is 12 amino acids long. The V gene's germline CDR1 is SGDLS and CDR2 YYNGEE. This CDR3 reads CASSPGGTGKFF. As DNA, the CDR3 is TGTGCCAGCAGCCCCGGGGGGACTGGGAAGTTCTTC.

This sequence joins TRBV5-1 and TRBJ1-1, with D hard to call. Per germline, CDR1 SGHRS and CDR2 YFSETQ. The V gene lost 1 base and the J gene lost 6 bases, with 19 bases spanning the gap. This CDR3 comprises 16 residues. CDR3 residues: CASSLSSGEQVSEAFF. CDR3 DNA sequence: TGCGCCAGCAGCTTGTCTAGCGGGGAGCAGGTCTCTGAAGCTTTCTTT. The full variable domain, rest sourced from reference TRBV5-1 and TRBJ1-1, is KAGVTQTPRYLIKTRGQQVTLSCSPISGHRSVSWYQQTPGQGLQFLFEYFSETQRNKGNFPGRFSGRQFSNSRSEMNVSTLELGDSALYLCASSLSSGEQVSEAFFGQGTRLTVV.

V gene TRBV9 combines with J gene TRBJ2-1; TRBD2 aligns across 11 bases. The germline V gene encodes CDR1 SGDLS and CDR2 YYNGEE. The ends lost 0 bases at V and 7 bases at J; junction bases unmatched: 3. The CDR3 covers 15 residues. The CDR3 reads CASSVEASGGNEQFF. The CDR3 bases are TGTGCCAGCAGCGTAGAGGCTAGCGGGGGGAATGAGCAGTTCTTC.

The chain links TRBV27 to TRBJ2-3; 7 bases align to TRBD1. The CDR3 sequence is 16 residues long. The V gene's germline CDR1 is MNHEY and CDR2 SMNVEV (reference sequence). V trimming: 5 bases; J trimming: 5 bases; junction bases outside the gene matches: 13. Here the CDR3 DNA reads TGTGCCAGCAGTCGACTGCCAGCAGGGGGTGGAGATACGCAGTATTTT. Protein product: CASSRLPAGGGDTQYF.

The V and J genes are TRBV19 and TRBJ2-1; 10 nucleotides match TRBD2. Trimming removed 3 bases from V and 8 bases from J; junction bases left unmatched: 10. CDR1 is LNHDA, CDR2 SQIVND, per germline (reference sequence). The CDR3 sequence is 16 residues long. The CDR3 coding sequence is TGTGCCAGTAGTATTCTCCCAGCGGGAGGGCCCGATGAGCAGTTCTTC. This encodes CASSILPAGGPDEQFF. Drawing the rest from reference TRBV19 and TRBJ2-1, the complete variable domain is DGGITQSPKYLFRKEGQNVTLSCEQNLNHDAMYWYRQDPGQGLRLIYYSQIVNDFQKGDIAEGYSVSREKKESFPLTVTSAQKNPTAFYLCASSILPAGGPDEQFFGPGTRLTVL.

The genes are TRBV9 and TRBJ2-1; 11 bases map to TRBD2. The CDR3 is 16 amino acids. Unmatched junction bases numbered 6, after V lost 3 bases and J lost 4 bases. Germline loops: CDR1 SGDLS, CDR2 YYNGEE. CDR3 protein: CASSAVLAGAYNEQFF. CDR3 in DNA: TGTGCCAGCAGCGCCGTACTAGCGGGAGCGTACAATGAGCAGTTCTTC.